This T cell receptor beta chain was identified during a study of prognosis after radiotherapy for stage I lung cancer. Study at large: Considered medically inoperable were all of the patients with non-small cell lung cancer.

CDR3 length equals 12 residues. Trimming removed 1 base at V and 6 bases at J, with 4 bases between. Per the germline V gene, CDR1 is MDHEN and CDR2 is SYDVKM. Whole-study findings and limits: It was not determined whether the expanded TCR clones were tumor-specific. Usage of the TRBV and TRBJ genes (in patients with versus without metastases) was reportedly different.

Remarks on this clonotype: Its matching antigen is unknown.

Amplification of the TCR beta CDR3 (from genomic DNA) was done by two-round multiplex PCR. During first-round PCR, primers specific to each TRBV and TRBJ gene were used. A single record per CDR3 protein comes from TCRdb applying MiXCR to the multiplex PCR reads. The sample comprises some 25,000 distinct CDR3 sequences, 36% of which are singletons, and 55% to 65% rests with the top ten. The sequencing used PBMCs, collected before or after stereotactic body radiation therapy (not recorded which). The chain has TRBV28 and TRBJ1-5; D remains unclear. This TCR was sampled from a donor older than 45 with non-small cell lung cancer. The DNA of the CDR3 is TGTGCCAGCAGTTTATCCAGTCAGCCCCAGCATTTT. The encoded protein is CASSLSSQPQHF.